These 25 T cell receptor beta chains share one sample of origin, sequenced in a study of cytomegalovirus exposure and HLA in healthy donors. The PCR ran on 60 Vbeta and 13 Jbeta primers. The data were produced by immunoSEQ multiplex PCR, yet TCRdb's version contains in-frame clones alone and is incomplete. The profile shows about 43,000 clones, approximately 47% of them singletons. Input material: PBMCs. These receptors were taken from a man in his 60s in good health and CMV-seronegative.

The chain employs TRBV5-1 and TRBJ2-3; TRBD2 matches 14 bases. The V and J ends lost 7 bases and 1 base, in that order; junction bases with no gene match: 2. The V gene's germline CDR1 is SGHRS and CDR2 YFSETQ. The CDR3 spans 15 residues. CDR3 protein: CASGLAGGGTDTQYF. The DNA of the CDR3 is TGCGCCAGCGGACTAGCGGGAGGAGGCACAGATACGCAGTATTTT.

The CDR3 reads CASGGGEKLFF. CDR3 coding DNA: TGCGCCAGTGGGGGAGGCGAAAAACTGTTTTTT. This chain links TRBV10-2 with TRBJ1-4, with a weak D call TRBD1 (5 bases). The CDR3 runs to 11 residues. Germline lookup yields CDR1 WSHSY and CDR2 SAAADI. V lost 9 bases and J 8 bases, leaving 10 bases between the germline ends.

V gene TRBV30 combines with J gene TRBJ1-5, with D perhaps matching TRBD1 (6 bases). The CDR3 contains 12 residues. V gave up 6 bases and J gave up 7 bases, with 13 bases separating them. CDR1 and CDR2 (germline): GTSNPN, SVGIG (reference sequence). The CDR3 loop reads CACSWGQQPQHF. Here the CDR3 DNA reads TGTGCCTGCAGTTGGGGGCAACAGCCCCAGCATTTT.

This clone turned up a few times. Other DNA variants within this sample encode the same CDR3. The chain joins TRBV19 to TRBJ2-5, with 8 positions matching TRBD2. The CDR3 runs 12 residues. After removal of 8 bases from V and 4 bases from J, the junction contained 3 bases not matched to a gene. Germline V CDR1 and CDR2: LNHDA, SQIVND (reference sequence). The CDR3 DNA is TGTGCCAGTCGTCTAGCGGGAGAGACCCAGTACTTC. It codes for CASRLAGETQYF.

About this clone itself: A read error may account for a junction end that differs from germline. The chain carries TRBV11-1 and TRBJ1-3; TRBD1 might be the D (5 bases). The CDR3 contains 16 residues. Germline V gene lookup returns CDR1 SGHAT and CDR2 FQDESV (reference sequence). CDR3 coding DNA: TGTGCCAGCAGCGTAGCCGACAGCATCTCTGGAAACACCATATATTTT. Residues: CASSVADSISGNTIYF.

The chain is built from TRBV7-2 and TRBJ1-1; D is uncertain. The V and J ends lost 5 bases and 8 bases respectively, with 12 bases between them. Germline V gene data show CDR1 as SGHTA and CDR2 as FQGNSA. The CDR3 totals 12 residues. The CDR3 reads CASSRGMAEAFF. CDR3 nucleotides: TGTGCCAGCAGCCGCGGTATGGCGGAAGCTTTCTTT.

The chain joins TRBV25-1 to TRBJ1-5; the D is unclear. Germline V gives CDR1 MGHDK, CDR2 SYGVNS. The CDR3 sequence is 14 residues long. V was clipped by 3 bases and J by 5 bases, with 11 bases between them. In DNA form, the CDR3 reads TGTGCCAGCAGTGACCTATCCGGGGATCAGCCCCAGCATTTT. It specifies CASSDLSGDQPQHF.

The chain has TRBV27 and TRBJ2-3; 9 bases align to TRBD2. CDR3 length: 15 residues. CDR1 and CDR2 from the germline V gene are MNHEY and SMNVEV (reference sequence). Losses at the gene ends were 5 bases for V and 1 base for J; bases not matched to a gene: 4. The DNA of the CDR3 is TGTGCCAGCAGTCACCGGACTAGCGGCACAGATACGCAGTATTTT. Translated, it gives CASSHRTSGTDTQYF.

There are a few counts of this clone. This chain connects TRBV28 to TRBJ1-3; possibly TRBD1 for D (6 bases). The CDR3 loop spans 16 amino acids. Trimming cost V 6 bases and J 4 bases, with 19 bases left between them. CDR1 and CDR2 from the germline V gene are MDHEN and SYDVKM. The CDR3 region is CASSPRGWGRGNTIYF. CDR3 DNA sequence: TGTGCCAGCAGCCCCAGAGGGTGGGGGCGGGGAAACACCATATATTTT.

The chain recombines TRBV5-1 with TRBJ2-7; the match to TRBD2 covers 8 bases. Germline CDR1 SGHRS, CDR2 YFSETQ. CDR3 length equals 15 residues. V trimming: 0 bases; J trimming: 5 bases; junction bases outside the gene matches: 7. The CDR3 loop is CASSLGSGGSHEQYF. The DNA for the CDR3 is TGCGCCAGCAGCTTGGGGTCGGGGGGGTCCCACGAGCAGTACTTC.

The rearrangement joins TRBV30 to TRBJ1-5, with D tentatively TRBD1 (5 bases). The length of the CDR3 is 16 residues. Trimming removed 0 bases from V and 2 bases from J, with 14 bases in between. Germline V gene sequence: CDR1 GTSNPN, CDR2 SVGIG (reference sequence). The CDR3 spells CAWSVEQVLGNQPQHF. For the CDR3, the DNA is TGTGCCTGGAGTGTCGAACAGGTTCTCGGCAATCAGCCCCAGCATTTT.

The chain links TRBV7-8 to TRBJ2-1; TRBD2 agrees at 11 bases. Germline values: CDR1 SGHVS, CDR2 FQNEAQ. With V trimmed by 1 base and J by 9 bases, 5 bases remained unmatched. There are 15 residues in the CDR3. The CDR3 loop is CASSLGSGRGGEQFF. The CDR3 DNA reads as TGTGCCAGCAGCTTAGGTAGCGGGAGGGGCGGTGAGCAGTTCTTC.

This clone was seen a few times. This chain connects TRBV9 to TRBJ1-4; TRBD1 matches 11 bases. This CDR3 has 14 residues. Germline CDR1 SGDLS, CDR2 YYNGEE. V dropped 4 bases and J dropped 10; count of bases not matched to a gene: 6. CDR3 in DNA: TGTGCCAGCAGCCCACGGACAGGGGGCGGAAAACTGTTTTTT. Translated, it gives CASSPRTGGGKLFF.

CDR3 sequence: CASSVTGNHGYTF. The CDR3 DNA sequence: TGTGCCAGCAGCGTGACAGGGAACCATGGCTACACCTTC. This rearrangement joins TRBV5-8 to TRBJ1-2; 7 bases map to TRBD1. This CDR3 contains 13 residues. After removal of 4 bases from V and 6 bases from J, the junction contained 6 bases not matched to a gene. Germline assignment: CDR1 SGHTS and CDR2 YDEGEE. Looking up the rest from reference TRBV5-8 and TRBJ1-2 gives the full variable domain: EAGVTQSPTHLIKTRGQQATLRCSPISGHTSVYWYQQALGLGLQFLLWYDEGEERNRGNFPPRFSGRQFPNYSSELNVNALELEDSALYLCASSVTGNHGYTFGSGTRLTVV.

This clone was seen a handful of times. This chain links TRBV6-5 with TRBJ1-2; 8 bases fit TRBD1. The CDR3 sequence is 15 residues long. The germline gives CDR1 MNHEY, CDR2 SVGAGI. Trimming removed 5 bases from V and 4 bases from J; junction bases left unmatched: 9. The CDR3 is CASSTRQGMGYGYTF. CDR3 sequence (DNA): TGTGCCAGCAGTACCCGACAGGGGATGGGCTATGGCTACACCTTC.

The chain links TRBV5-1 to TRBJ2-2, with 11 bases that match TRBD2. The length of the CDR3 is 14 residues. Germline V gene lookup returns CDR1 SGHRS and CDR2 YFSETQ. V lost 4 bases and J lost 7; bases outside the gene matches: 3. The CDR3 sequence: CASSASGRNGELFF. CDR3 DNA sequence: TGCGCCAGCAGCGCTAGCGGGAGGAACGGGGAGCTGTTTTTT.

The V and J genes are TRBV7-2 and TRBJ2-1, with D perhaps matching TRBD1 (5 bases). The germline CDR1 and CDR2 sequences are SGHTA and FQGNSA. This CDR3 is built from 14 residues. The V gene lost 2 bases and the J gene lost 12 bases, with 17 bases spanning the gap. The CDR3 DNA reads TGTGCCAGCAGCTTACGGTTCAAGGGGCTGGGGCAGTTCTTC. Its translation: CASSLRFKGLGQFF.

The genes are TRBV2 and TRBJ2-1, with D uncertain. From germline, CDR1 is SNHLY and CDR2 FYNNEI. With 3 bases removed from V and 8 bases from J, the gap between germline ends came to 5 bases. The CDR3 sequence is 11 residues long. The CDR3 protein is CASSERDEQFF. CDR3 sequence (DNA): TGTGCCAGCAGTGAGAGAGATGAGCAGTTCTTC.

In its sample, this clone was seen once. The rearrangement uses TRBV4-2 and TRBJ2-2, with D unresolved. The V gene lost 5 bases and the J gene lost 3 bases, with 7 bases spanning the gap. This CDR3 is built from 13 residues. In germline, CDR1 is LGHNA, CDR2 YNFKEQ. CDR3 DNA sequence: TGTGCCAGCAGCGTACGAGACACCGGGGAGCTGTTTTTT. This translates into CASSVRDTGELFF.

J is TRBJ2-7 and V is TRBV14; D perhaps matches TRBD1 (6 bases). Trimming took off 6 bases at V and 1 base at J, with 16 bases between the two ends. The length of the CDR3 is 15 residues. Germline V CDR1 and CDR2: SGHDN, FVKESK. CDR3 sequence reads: CASSFNQGSSYEQYF. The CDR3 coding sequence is TGTGCCAGCAGTTTCAATCAGGGGAGTTCCTACGAGCAGTACTTC.

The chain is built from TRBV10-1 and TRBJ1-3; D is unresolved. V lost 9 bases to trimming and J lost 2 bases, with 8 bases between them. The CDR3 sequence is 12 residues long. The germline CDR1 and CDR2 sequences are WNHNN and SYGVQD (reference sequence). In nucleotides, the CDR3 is TGCGCCAGTAGTTCCACTGGAAACACCATATATTTT. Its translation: CASSSTGNTIYF.

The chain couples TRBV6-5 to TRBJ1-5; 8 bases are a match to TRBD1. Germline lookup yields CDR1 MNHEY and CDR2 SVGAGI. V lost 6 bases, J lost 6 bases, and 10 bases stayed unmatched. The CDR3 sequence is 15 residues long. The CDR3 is CASRMTGDLGQPQHF. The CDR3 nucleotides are TGTGCCAGCAGGATGACAGGGGATCTGGGTCAGCCCCAGCATTTT.

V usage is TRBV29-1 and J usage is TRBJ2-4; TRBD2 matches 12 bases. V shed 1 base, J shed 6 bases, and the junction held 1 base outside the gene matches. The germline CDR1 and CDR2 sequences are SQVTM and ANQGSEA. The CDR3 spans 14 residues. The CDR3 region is CSVEGGLAGNIQYF. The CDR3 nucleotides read TGCAGCGTTGAAGGGGGACTAGCGGGAAACATTCAGTACTTC.

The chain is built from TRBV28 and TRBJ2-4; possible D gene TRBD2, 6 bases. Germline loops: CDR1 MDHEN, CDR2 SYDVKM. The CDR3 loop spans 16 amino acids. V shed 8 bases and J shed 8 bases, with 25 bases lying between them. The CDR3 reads CASGRGTHPSSDIQYF. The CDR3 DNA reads TGTGCCAGCGGCCGCGGGACTCACCCCTCCTCGGACATTCAGTACTTC. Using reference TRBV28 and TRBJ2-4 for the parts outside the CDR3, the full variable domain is DVKVTQSSRYLVKRTGEKVFLECVQDMDHENMFWYRQDPGLGLRLIYFSYDVKMKEKGDIPEGYSVSREKKERFSLILESASTNQTSMYLCASGRGTHPSSDIQYFGAGTRLSVL.

This chain's CDR3 is CAWGIAGGFSYRNNEQFF. DNA of the CDR3: TGTGCCTGGGGTATAGCGGGAGGGTTTTCATACAGAAACAATGAGCAGTTCTTC. V gene TRBV30 combines with J gene TRBJ2-1; the match to TRBD2 covers 11 bases. The V gene's germline CDR1 is GTSNPN and CDR2 SVGIG (reference sequence). The V gene end was trimmed by 5 bases and the J gene end by 5 bases; junction bases not matched to a gene: 17. CDR3 length: 18 residues.